Presented here are 10 T cell receptor beta chains from one specimen sequenced in a study of cytomegalovirus exposure and HLA in healthy donors. 60 Vbeta and 13 Jbeta primers were used in PCR. Measured with immunoSEQ multiplex PCR; TCRdb has only the in-frame clones, and not every one. The sample lists fewer than 130,000 clones, about three quarters seen once, with about 5% in the top ten. Sequencing was done on a sample of PBMCs. These receptors came from a female donor in good health and CMV-seropositive.

In this sample, this clone turned up a few times. The J gene is TRBJ2-5, the V gene TRBV19, with 10 nucleotides matching TRBD1. The V gene end was trimmed by 6 bases and the J gene end by 7 bases; junction bases not matched to a gene: 8. The CDR3 spans 14 residues. The germline gives CDR1 LNHDA, CDR2 SQIVND (reference sequence). The CDR3 spells CASRAGTGAGTQYF. As DNA, the CDR3 is TGTGCCAGTAGAGCCGGGACAGGGGCCGGGACCCAGTACTTC.

The table lists this clone with a count of one. V usage is TRBV7-2 and J usage is TRBJ2-7; 7 nucleotides match TRBD1. Trimming cost V 1 base and J 8 bases; bases outside gene matches: 11. This CDR3 has 15 amino acids. Germline V gene data show CDR1 as SGHTA and CDR2 as FQGNSA. CDR3: CASSLEGTVSLQQYF. The DNA of the CDR3 is TGTGCCAGCAGCTTAGAAGGGACAGTATCGTTACAGCAGTACTTC.

The chain recombines TRBV7-8 with TRBJ1-5, with a tentative D call TRBD1 (5 bases). This CDR3 is 16 amino acids long. V shed 4 bases and J shed 5 bases, with 18 bases lying between them. Per germline, CDR1 SGHVS and CDR2 FQNEAQ. The CDR3 DNA reads TGTGCCAGCAGCTACCGGACCGCGGGACTTCATCAGCCCCAGCATTTT. It encodes CASSYRTAGLHQPQHF.

The chain recombines TRBV5-1 with TRBJ2-7; TRBD2 matches 10 bases. The germline V gene encodes CDR1 SGHRS and CDR2 YFSETQ. V shed 4 bases and J 5 bases; nucleotides not matched to a gene: 12. The CDR3 has 16 amino acids. The CDR3 sequence: CASSPGASGSRHEQYF. The DNA of the CDR3 is TGCGCCAGCAGCCCTGGGGCTAGCGGGAGCCGCCACGAGCAGTACTTC.

As regards this clone: At one end the junction does not follow the germline gene, possibly because of a read error. The chain employs TRBV7-7 and TRBJ1-4, with D unresolved. Per germline, CDR1 SSHAT and CDR2 FNYEAQ (reference sequence). The CDR3 has 13 amino acids. The CDR3, as DNA: TGTGCTAGCAGCTTAACGCGCGGGGAAAAACTGTTTTTT. This gives the protein CASSLTRGEKLFF.

V is TRBV9 and J is TRBJ2-5; perhaps TRBD1 as D (6 bases). V lost 0 bases and J 5 bases, leaving 14 bases between the germline ends. This CDR3 is built from 15 residues. In germline, CDR1 is SGDLS, CDR2 YYNGEE. The CDR3 reads CASSVALGGWETQYF. CDR3 in DNA: TGTGCCAGCAGCGTAGCTCTTGGGGGCTGGGAGACCCAGTACTTC.

The gene calls are TRBV4-3 and TRBJ2-5, with 7 bases aligning to TRBD2. With 0 bases clipped from V and 7 bases from J, the junction kept 11 bases outside the gene matches. This CDR3 contains 16 residues. The germline V gene encodes CDR1 LGHNA and CDR2 YSLEER. The CDR3 coding sequence is TGCGCCAGCAGCCAAGATGGAGCGGGGTTGAGCAGGACCCAGTACTTC. Its protein product is CASSQDGAGLSRTQYF.

This clone was detected only a few times. The rearrangement uses TRBV9 and TRBJ1-6; D might be TRBD1 (6 bases). The germline V gene has CDR1 SGDLS and CDR2 YYNGEE. The CDR3 runs 15 residues. Trimming stripped 4 bases from V and 1 base from J, with 9 bases between. CDR3 residues: CASSKQGSYNSPLHF. The CDR3 DNA sequence: TGTGCCAGCAGCAAACAGGGTTCCTATAATTCACCCCTCCACTTT.

The rearrangement links TRBV5-1 to TRBJ2-7; 8 bases agree with TRBD2. CDR1 and CDR2 from the germline V gene are SGHRS and YFSETQ. Losses at the gene ends were 1 base for V and 3 bases for J; bases not matched to a gene: 15. The CDR3 loop spans 18 amino acids. For the CDR3, the DNA is TGCGCCAGCAGCTTGTCCCCTAGCGGGCGAAGCCGCGGCTACGAGCAGTACTTC. Translated: CASSLSPSGRSRGYEQYF.

The J gene is TRBJ2-3, the V gene TRBV27, with 8 bases lining up with TRBD2. With 7 bases clipped from V and 1 base from J, the junction kept 13 bases outside the gene matches. This CDR3 has 17 residues. Germline V gene lookup returns CDR1 MNHEY and CDR2 SMNVEV (reference sequence). The DNA for the CDR3 is TGTGCCAGCAAACCATGGGTAGGCGGGGGGCGCACAGATACGCAGTATTTT. It codes for CASKPWVGGGRTDTQYF.